This T cell receptor (beta chain) was obtained from a study of patients and donors after allogeneic stem cell transplantation (dated by TCRdb to 2019 to 2021). Of note for this clonotype: Its antigen has not been determined. No base qualities exist here, and no much larger clone lies one base off it.

The V end loses 6 bases and the J end loses 2 bases, and a stretch of 7 bases separates them. Its CDR3 holds 12 amino acids, cysteine through phenylalanine. The DNA shown is the 36-base CDR3, in frame from base 1. The library was prepared using RT-PCR. For sequencing, a NextSeq 550 was employed. The raw public reads went through TCRdb reprocessing: fastp at Q25, MiXCR clone calling, in-frame beta chains kept. For every CDR3 protein sequence, its rows merge into one entry that carries the most common genes and DNA. This sample gives 100,000 to 120,000 distinct CDR3 sequences in total; 35% of them show up just once. The ten largest clones capture around 26% of the sample.

This receptor was obtained from a human donor who was either an allogeneic HSCT recipient or a stem cell or donor lymphocyte infusion donor (not recorded which). It is not recorded whose cells these are; they may come from a transplant donor. Sequenced input: blood, either unsorted or a sorted T cell fraction (not recorded which). The receptor chain draws on TRBV12-3 or TRBV12-4 and TRBJ2-5, with no D gene named confidently. The nucleotide sequence is TGTGCCAGCAGCGGCAGTCAAGAGACCCAGTACTTC. The resulting protein is CASSGSQETQYF.